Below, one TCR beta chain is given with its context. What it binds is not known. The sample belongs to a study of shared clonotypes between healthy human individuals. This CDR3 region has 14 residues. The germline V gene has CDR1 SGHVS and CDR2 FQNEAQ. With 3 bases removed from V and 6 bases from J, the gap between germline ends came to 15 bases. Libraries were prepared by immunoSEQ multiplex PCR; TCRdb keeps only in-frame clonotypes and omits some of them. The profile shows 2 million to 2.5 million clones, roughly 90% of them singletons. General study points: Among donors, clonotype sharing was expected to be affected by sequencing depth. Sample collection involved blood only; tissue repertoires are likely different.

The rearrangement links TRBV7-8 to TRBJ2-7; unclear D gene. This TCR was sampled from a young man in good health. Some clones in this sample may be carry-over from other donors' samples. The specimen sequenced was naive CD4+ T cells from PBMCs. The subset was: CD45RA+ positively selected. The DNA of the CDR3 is TGTGCCAGCAGCTTTAGTAAGGTGGCCTTCGAGCAGTACTTC. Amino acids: CASSFSKVAFEQYF.